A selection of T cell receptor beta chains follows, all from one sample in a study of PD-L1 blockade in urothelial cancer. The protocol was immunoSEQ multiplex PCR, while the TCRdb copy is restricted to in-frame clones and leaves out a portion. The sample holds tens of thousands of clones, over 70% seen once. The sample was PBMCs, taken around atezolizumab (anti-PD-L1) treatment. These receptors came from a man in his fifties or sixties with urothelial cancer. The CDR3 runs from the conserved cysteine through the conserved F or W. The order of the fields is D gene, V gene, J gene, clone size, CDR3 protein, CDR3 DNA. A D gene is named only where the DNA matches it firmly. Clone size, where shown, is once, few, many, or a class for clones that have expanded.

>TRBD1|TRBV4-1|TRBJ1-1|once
CASSQDDGTGSTEAFF
TGCGCCAGCAGCCAAGATGATGGGACAGGGAGCACTGAAGCTTTCTTT
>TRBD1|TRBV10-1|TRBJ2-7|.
CASSESPGGGYEQYF
TGCGCCAGCAGTGAGTCGCCAGGGGGCGGCTACGAGCAGTACTTC
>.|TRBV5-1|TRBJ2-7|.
CASSPVGAGAYEQYF
TGCGCCAGCAGCCCGGTGGGGGCAGGGGCCTACGAGCAGTACTTC
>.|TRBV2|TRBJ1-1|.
CASTQGMNTEAFF
TGTGCCAGCACTCAGGGGATGAACACTGAAGCTTTCTTT
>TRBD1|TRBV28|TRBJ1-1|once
CASSLFAGGTEAFF
TGTGCCAGCAGTTTATTTGCAGGGGGCACTGAAGCTTTCTTT
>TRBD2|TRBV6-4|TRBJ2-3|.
CASSVAGGEDTQYF
TGTGCCAGCAGCGTAGCGGGAGGAGAGGATACGCAGTATTTT
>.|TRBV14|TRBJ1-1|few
CASSQVLDRSGWNTEAFF
TGTGCCAGCAGCCAGGTCCTTGACAGGTCAGGATGGAACACTGAAGCTTTCTTT
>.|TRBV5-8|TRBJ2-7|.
CASSSYGGGGTSTYF
TGTGCCAGCAGCTCCTACGGGGGAGGGGGTACGAGCACGTACTTC
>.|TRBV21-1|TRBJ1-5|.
CASSNLLLRDSYSNQPQHF
TGTGCCAGCAGCAACTTGCTACTTCGGGACAGTTATAGCAATCAGCCCCAGCATTTT
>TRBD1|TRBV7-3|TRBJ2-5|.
CASSLQGAPLETQYF
TGTGCCAGCAGCTTACAGGGGGCGCCGTTGGAGACCCAGTACTTC
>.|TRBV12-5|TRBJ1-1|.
CASGLWGGTEAFF
TGTGCTAGTGGTTTGTGGGGAGGAACTGAAGCTTTCTTT
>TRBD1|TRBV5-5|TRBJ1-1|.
CASSFQGTGYNTEAFF
TGTGCCAGCAGCTTCCAAGGGACAGGGTATAACACTGAAGCTTTCTTT
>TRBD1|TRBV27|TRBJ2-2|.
CASSLARDRAGSTGELFF
TGTGCCAGCAGTTTAGCCCGTGACAGGGCTGGGTCCACCGGGGAGCTGTTTTTT
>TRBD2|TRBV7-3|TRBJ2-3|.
CASSPRTSEADTQYF
TGTGCCAGCAGCCCTAGGACTAGCGAGGCAGATACGCAGTATTTT
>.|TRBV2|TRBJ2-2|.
CASTFANTGELFF
TGTGCCAGCACGTTCGCGAACACCGGGGAGCTGTTTTTT
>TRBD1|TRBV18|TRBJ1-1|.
CASSTTGTGTEAFF
TGTGCCAGCTCAACGACAGGGACCGGAACTGAAGCTTTCTTT
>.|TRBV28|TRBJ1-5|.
CASRWTVHNQPQHF
TGTGCCAGCAGATGGACAGTCCACAATCAGCCCCAGCATTTT
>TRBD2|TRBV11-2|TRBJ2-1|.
CASSSGGSENEQFF
TGTGCCAGCAGCTCTGGCGGGAGTGAAAATGAGCAGTTCTTC
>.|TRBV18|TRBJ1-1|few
CASSDSEAFF
TGTGCCAGCTCAGACAGTGAAGCTTTCTTT
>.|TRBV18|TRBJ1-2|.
CASSPDRQSNYGYTF
TGTGCCAGCTCACCGGATCGACAGAGTAACTATGGCTACACCTTC